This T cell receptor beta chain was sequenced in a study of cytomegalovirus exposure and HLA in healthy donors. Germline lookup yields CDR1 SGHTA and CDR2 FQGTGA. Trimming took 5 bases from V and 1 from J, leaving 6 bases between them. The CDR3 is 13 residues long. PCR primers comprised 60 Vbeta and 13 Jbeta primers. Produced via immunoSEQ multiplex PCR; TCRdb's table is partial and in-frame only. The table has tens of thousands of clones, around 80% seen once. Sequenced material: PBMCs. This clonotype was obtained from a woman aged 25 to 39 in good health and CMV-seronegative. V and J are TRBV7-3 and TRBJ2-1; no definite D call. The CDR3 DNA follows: TGTGCCAGCAGCCCGGGTTCCTACAATGAGCAGTTCTTC. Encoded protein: CASSPGSYNEQFF. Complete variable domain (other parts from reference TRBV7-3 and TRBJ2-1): GAGVSQTPSNKVTEKGKYVELRCDPISGHTALYWYRQSLGQGPEFLIYFQGTGAADDSGLPNDRFFAVRPEGSVSTLKIQRTERGDSAVYLCASSPGSYNEQFFGPGTRLTVL.